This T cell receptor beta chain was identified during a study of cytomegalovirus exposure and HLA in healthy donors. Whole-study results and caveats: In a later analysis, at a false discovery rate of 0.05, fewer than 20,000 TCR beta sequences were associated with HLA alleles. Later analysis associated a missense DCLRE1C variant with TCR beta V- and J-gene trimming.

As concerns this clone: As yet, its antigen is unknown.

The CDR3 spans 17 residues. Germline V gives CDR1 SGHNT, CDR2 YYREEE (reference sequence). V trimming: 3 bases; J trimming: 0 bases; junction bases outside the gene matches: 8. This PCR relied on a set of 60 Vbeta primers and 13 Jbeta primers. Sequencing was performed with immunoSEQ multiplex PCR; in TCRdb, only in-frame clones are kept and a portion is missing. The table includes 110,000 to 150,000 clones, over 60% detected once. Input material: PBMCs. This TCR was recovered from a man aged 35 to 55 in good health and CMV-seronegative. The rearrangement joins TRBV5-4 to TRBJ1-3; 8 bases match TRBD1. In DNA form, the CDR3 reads TGTGCCAGCAGCTCCGGACAGGGAATAAACTCTGGAAACACCATATATTTT. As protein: CASSSGQGINSGNTIYF.